This TCR beta chain is from a study of T cell clonotyping in hematopoietic cell transplantation (dated by TCRdb to the early 2020s). Background on the whole study: In the study, over a hundred blood samples were gathered from a few dozen consecutive transplant recipients and their related donors. Recruitment of patients ran from 2015 to early 2017, and follow-up continued until late 2020 or until death.

Concerning this clone: The antigen it binds to is not known. Base-call qualities are not available, and no considerably larger clone is one nucleotide away.

Blood samples for TCR beta sequencing were provided by related transplant donors. Nuclei Lysis Solution was used to extract genomic DNA from fresh or cryopreserved unfractionated peripheral blood mononuclear cells. With the immunoSEQ assay, which is a bias-controlled multiplex PCR relying on V- and J-specific primers, TCR beta CDR3 regions were amplified from genomic DNA. A second PCR step added a proprietary barcode and Illumina adapter sequences to the CDR3 amplicons. An Illumina MiSeq instrument was used for sequencing of the CDR3 libraries. Turning to the authors' computational methods: Export and quality control were done with immunoSEQ Analyzer 3.0, while downstream analyses used R Bioconductor and Immunarch. Only productive rearrangements in the normalized downsampled data set went into calculating the repertoire metrics. In the normalized cohort, clonotypes with more than 5 templates were defined as pathologically expanded. The Inverse Simpson Index served as the measure of repertoire diversity. CMV-specificity analyses were carried out on the non-normalized data set to capture all clonotypes. TCRdb mirrors the immuneACCESS table, restricted to in-frame sequences. Some clones are absent from its copies; in checked studies, under half trace to an unresolved V gene, and the reason for the others is unknown. That table supplies the V and J calls and clone size; D and trimming were determined from the DNA. The sample data list more than 65,000 clones, and approximately 94% of these were observed just once. The top ten constitute roughly 1.5% of the sample.

V loses 0 bases, J loses 3 bases, and the germline ends lie 13 bases apart. The CDR3 runs 15 amino acids, cysteine and phenylalanine included. CDR3 DNA only is kept here, 45 bases in frame from base 1. The germline V gene (reference sequence) supplies CDR1 SGHKS and CDR2 YYEKEE. What the work shows at the level of the full study, not this receptor alone: Broader posttransplant TCR repertoire diversity was predicted by donor and pretransplant recipient Inverse Simpson Index values. Recipient TCR diversity fell after transplant, with pathologically expanded clonotypes rising progressively from day 30 to day 180. Only a small fraction of recipient repertoires overlapped donor repertoires, with over 97% appearing de novo at the given depth. Sample size was limited, and cells were not sorted, so CD4 and CD8 repertoire contributions could not be separated.

The V and J genes are TRBV5-5 and TRBJ2-7; the D segment cannot be called with confidence. Sequenced material: peripheral blood mononuclear cells. This sequence was found in a man aged 50 to 59 in good health. Some clones in this sample may be carry-over from other donors' samples. The CDR3: CASSLGPGNFYEQYF. The DNA is TGTGCCAGCAGCTTGGGTCCAGGTAATTTCTACGAGCAGTACTTC. Extended through the reference TRBV5-5 and TRBJ2-7 proteins, this CDR3 yields the full variable domain: DAGVTQSPTHLIKTRGQQVTLRCSPISGHKSVSWYQQVLGQGPQFIFQYYEKEERGRGNFPDRFSARQFPNYSSELNVNALLLGDSALYLCASSLGPGNFYEQYFGPGTRLTVT.